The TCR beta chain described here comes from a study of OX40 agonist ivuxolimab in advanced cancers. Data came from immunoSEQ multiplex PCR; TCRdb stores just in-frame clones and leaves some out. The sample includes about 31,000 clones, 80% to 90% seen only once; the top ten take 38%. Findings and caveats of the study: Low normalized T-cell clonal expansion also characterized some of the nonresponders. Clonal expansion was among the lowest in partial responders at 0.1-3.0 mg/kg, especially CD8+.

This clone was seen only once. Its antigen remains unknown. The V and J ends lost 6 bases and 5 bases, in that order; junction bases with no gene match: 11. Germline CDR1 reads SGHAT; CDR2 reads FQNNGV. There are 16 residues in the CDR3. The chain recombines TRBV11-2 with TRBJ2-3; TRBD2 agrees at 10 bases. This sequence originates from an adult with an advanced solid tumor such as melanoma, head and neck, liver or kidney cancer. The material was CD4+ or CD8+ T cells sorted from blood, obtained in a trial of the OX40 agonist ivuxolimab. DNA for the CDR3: TGTGCCAGCAGTTTGGGGGCTAGCGGGAGAGGAGATACGCAGTATTTT. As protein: CASSLGASGRGDTQYF.